This is a list of T cell receptor beta chains from one sample in a study of CD8+CD57+ T cells in acquired aplastic anemia. TCRdb fed the reads into MiXCR, producing one record per CDR3 protein. The sample has about 81,000 distinct CDR3 sequences, more than 40% seen once. Input material: sorted CD4+, CD8+, or CD8+CD57+ T cells (not recorded which) from PBMCs. These TCRs come from a human donor in good health, serving as a control. Each CDR3 is given without its conserved first and last residue.

>TRBV12-3/TRBV12-4|TRBJ2-5
ASSSYLTERQETQY
>TRBV7-9|TRBJ1-2
ASSLQKNYGYT
>TRBV19|TRBJ1-2
ASSIWQGKGYT
>TRBV15|TRBJ1-1
ATSRAGAMRTEAF
>TRBV25-1|TRBJ2-3
ASSFRLAGGSDTQY
>TRBV11-2|TRBJ1-1
ASSLVGGGTEAF
>TRBV25-1|TRBJ1-5
ASSDTKNGGRDPNQPQH
>TRBV10-3|TRBJ2-3
AINEREGPDTQY
>TRBV20-1|TRBJ2-5
SARDMVSQETQY
>TRBV25-1|TRBJ1-4
ASRRSTNEKLF
>TRBV24-1|TRBJ2-1
ATSDDSDENGNEQF
>TRBV10-3|TRBJ2-2
AISDSSGGNGELF
>TRBV20-1|TRBJ1-6
SAREPRWTNSNSPLH
>TRBV11-2|TRBJ2-1
ASRLTGGSIYNEQF
>TRBV4-1|TRBJ2-5
ASSQEVEFQETQY
>TRBV12-3/TRBV12-4|TRBJ1-1
ASSFSGNSEAF
>TRBV24-1|TRBJ1-2
ATSDLNGYT
>TRBV19|TRBJ1-1
ASTPRGYDTEAF
>TRBV25-1|TRBJ2-3
ASSPTSADTQY
>TRBV20-1|TRBJ1-1
SARQGSEAF
>TRBV24-1|TRBJ2-3
ATTGSGDPTDTQY
>TRBV12-3/TRBV12-4|TRBJ2-3
ASSSILGRGEY
>TRBV5-5|TRBJ2-1
ASSFGVNEQF
>TRBV29-1|TRBJ2-1
SVVEGGRGFYNEQF
>TRBV9|TRBJ2-5
ASSSSPGSGETQY
>TRBV25-1|TRBJ2-7
ASSEDQGFSYEQY
>TRBV10-3|TRBJ1-2
AIREQGPNYGYT
>TRBV13|TRBJ1-6
ASSLGVRAVHNSPLH
>TRBV12-3/TRBV12-4|TRBJ1-1
ASSPTQGADTEAF
>TRBV25-1|TRBJ2-1
ASSFRISREQF
>TRBV7-3|TRBJ1-2
ASSLTGTGVVGYT
>TRBV20-1|TRBJ2-7
SATDLGSEQY
>TRBV25-1|TRBJ1-3
ASSDGQGATNTIY
>TRBV29-1|TRBJ1-2
SVVRTDYGYT
>TRBV20-1|TRBJ1-6
SARGDSPLH
>TRBV10-3|TRBJ1-5
AIRGDNQPQH
>TRBV10-3|TRBJ1-5
AISGPDLSQPQH
>TRBV7-3|TRBJ2-7
ASSLVRPNYEQY
>TRBV5-1|TRBJ2-1
ASSLVVAGGYNEQF
>TRBV6-5|TRBJ1-4
ASSYSRAGEKLF
>TRBV15|TRBJ2-3
ATSRAPGLATDTQY
>TRBV9|TRBJ1-1
ASGSWGENTEAF
>TRBV15|TRBJ1-2
ATSRAGADSSGYT
>TRBV20-1|TRBJ2-1
TARGTAGDEQF
>TRBV12-3/TRBV12-4|TRBJ2-3
ASSKRLAADTQY
>TRBV7-3|TRBJ2-7
ASSQGQGSYEQY
>TRBV10-1|TRBJ2-7
ASSPRLAYEQY
>TRBV5-1|TRBJ2-7
ASSLAGADEQY
>TRBV10-3|TRBJ2-7
AISQDYEQY
>TRBV6-1|TRBJ1-6
ASSRQDVYNSPLH
>TRBV5-1|TRBJ1-1
ASSTTREVNTEAF
>TRBV12-3/TRBV12-4|TRBJ2-1
ASSPRGSGDLYNEQF
>TRBV6-4|TRBJ2-1
ASSDSGGGDEQF
>TRBV20-1|TRBJ1-2
SARLGSDYGYT
>TRBV7-9|TRBJ2-7
ASSSRDGSYEQY
>TRBV3-1|TRBJ2-7
ASSRLGLPNSYEQY
>TRBV3-1|TRBJ2-3
ASLGPAADTQY